This T cell receptor beta chain was retrieved from a study of blood T cell repertoires in COVID-19. Some clones are missing from TCRdb's copy, which holds only in-frame ones; the method was immunoSEQ multiplex PCR. The sample records roughly 260,000 clones, around nine tenths being singletons. The V gene's germline CDR1 is SGHAT and CDR2 FQNNGV. This CDR3 spans 14 amino acids. Trimming took 0 bases from V and 6 from J, leaving 8 bases between them. The origin of this receptor is a woman aged 18 to 35 who had recovered from COVID-19. What was sequenced was PBMCs or T cells enriched from blood (not recorded which). The chain joins TRBV11-2 to TRBJ2-2; D uncertain. CDR3 amino acids: CASSLDRLAGELFF. CDR3 nucleotides: TGTGCCAGCAGCTTAGATCGGCTAGCCGGGGAGCTGTTTTTT.